Listed here are 31 T cell receptor beta chains from one sample, sequenced in a study of T cell repertoires in cytomegalovirus infection (dated by TCRdb to about 2019). Sequencing was performed on an Illumina HiSeq 1500. TCRdb redid the processing of the public reads, applying fastp at Q25 and MiXCR, and retained in-frame beta chains. CDR3 protein sequences are deduplicated, and each keeps its most common genes and DNA. Present in this sample are 250,000 to 300,000 distinct CDR3 sequences, roughly 26% of which were seen just once. The ten largest clones capture roughly 14% of the sample. Sequenced: PBMCs. These receptors came from a human donor in good health (CMV status not recorded). Some clones in this sample may be carry-over from other donors' samples.

This clonotype was detected many times. This chain uses TRBV7-9 with TRBJ1-1; D possibly corresponds to TRBD1 (6 bases). Germline lookup yields CDR1 SEHNR and CDR2 FQNEAQ (reference sequence). The CDR3 length is 14 residues. V was cut by 7 bases and J by 2 bases, with 14 bases left in between. This CDR3 reads CASTRGRANTEAFF. CDR3 DNA sequence: TGTGCCAGCACCCGGGGGCGGGCAAACACTGAAGCTTTCTTT.

This clonotype was detected a few times. V gene TRBV4-3 combines with J gene TRBJ2-7; TRBD1 matches 12 bases. Germline CDR1 LGHNA, CDR2 YSLEER. There are 21 residues in the CDR3. V shed 3 bases, J shed 2 bases, and the junction held 20 bases outside the gene matches. The CDR3: CASSQPHRDRGPQLLPYEQYF. The CDR3 DNA is TGCGCCAGCAGCCAGCCACACCGGGACAGGGGGCCGCAGCTCCTACCCTACGAGCAGTACTTC.

This clonotype was seen only once. The chain employs TRBV5-4 and TRBJ2-1; 16 bases match TRBD2. Germline CDR1 SGHNT, CDR2 YYREEE (reference sequence). The CDR3 covers 14 residues. Losses at the gene ends were 4 bases for V and 15 bases for J; bases not matched to a gene: 7. Written as DNA, the CDR3 is TGTGCCAGCAGCGTCGGGACTAGCGGGAGGGCCGCGTTCTTC. Its protein is CASSVGTSGRAAFF.

This clonotype has a handful of counts. The chain recombines TRBV20-1 with TRBJ2-1, with D possibly TRBD1 on 6 matching bases. Trimming pared 1 base from V and 0 bases from J, leaving 10 bases between. Germline lookup yields CDR1 DFQATT and CDR2 SNEGSKA (reference sequence). This CDR3 is built from 15 residues. CDR3 protein: CSARVVRGSYNEQFF. CDR3 nucleotide sequence: TGCAGTGCTAGAGTCGTCAGGGGCTCCTACAATGAGCAGTTCTTC.

The chain links TRBV29-1 to TRBJ1-2; D uncertain. This CDR3 comprises 13 residues. The germline gives CDR1 SQVTM, CDR2 ANQGSEA. V gave up 4 bases and J gave up 3 bases, with 12 bases separating them. The CDR3: CSVGPPLDYGYTF. The CDR3 bases are TGCAGCGTTGGTCCTCCGTTGGACTATGGCTACACCTTC.

The chain couples TRBV28 to TRBJ1-2; no definite D call. Germline V gene lookup returns CDR1 MDHEN and CDR2 SYDVKM. The CDR3 loop spans 15 amino acids. Trimming pared 7 bases from V and 7 bases from J, leaving 22 bases between. CDR3 region: CASTVRDTSLSGYTF. The CDR3 region has the DNA TGTGCCAGCACCGTAAGGGATACTTCGTTAAGTGGCTACACCTTC.

The genes are TRBV11-3 and TRBJ2-7; the D gene is possibly TRBD2 (6 bases). The germline V gene encodes CDR1 SGHNT and CDR2 YENEEA. This CDR3 is built from 14 residues. Trimming cost V 0 bases and J 3 bases, with 9 bases left between them. The CDR3 bases are TGTGCCAGCAGCTTAGACGGGAGAAGCTACGAGCAGTACTTC. It yields the protein CASSLDGRSYEQYF. The full variable domain, with the rest looked up from reference TRBV11-3 and TRBJ2-7, is EAGVVQSPRYKIIEKKQPVAFWCNPISGHNTLYWYLQNLGQGPELLIRYENEEAVDDSQLPKDRFSAERLKGVDSTLKIQPAELGDSAVYLCASSLDGRSYEQYFGPGTRLTVT.

Note on this clonotype: A read error is possible here, since a much larger clone lies one base away. The J gene is TRBJ1-2, the V gene TRBV7-2; no reliable D call. The CDR3 consists of 14 residues. The germline CDR1 and CDR2 sequences are SGHTA and FQGNSA. Trimming shortened V by 5 bases and J by 6 bases, and 16 bases separated the two germline ends. DNA of the CDR3: TGTGCCAGCAGCGCCTCCGGGAACAACCATGGCTACACCTTC. It codes for CASSASGNNHGYTF.

For this clonotype: An end of the junction differs from the germline gene, which may be a read error. The rearrangement uses TRBV11-2 and TRBJ2-5; D may be TRBD1 (6 bases). CDR1 and CDR2 from the germline V gene are SGHAT and FQNNGV. The CDR3 consists of 15 residues. The CDR3 DNA sequence: TGTGCCAGCAGCCCAGAGCTGGGGGCTGAAGAGTCCCAGTACTTC. It translates to CASSPELGAEESQYF.

This rearrangement joins TRBV7-6 to TRBJ2-7; 14 bases align to TRBD2. Trimming took 1 base from V and 5 from J; bases not matched to a gene: 4. The CDR3 totals 16 residues. Germline CDR1 is SGHVS and CDR2 is FNYEAQ. Here the CDR3 DNA reads TGTGCCAGCAGCTTAGGACCGGGACTAGCGGGAGACGAGCAGTACTTC. Its protein is CASSLGPGLAGDEQYF.

This clonotype was detected many times. This chain uses TRBV7-2 with TRBJ2-7; 9 bases are a match to TRBD2. CDR1 is SGHTA and CDR2 is FQGNSA in the germline V gene. The junction had 5 bases not matched to a gene; V was cut back by 8 bases and J by 3 bases. This CDR3 has 13 amino acids. This CDR3 is CASLGTSIYEQYF. DNA of the CDR3: TGTGCCAGCCTCGGGACTAGCATCTACGAGCAGTACTTC.

This clonotype was counted between two and nine times. This chain connects TRBV7-6 to TRBJ2-1, with TRBD2 matching 11 bases. The junction had 6 bases not matched to a gene; V was cut back by 6 bases and J by 8 bases. The CDR3 has 14 residues. CDR1 and CDR2 (germline): SGHVS, FNYEAQ. CDR3 nucleotide sequence: TGTGCCAGCAGGACTAGCGGGGCTGTGGATGAGCAGTTCTTC. This translates into CASRTSGAVDEQFF.

This clonotype was counted ten times or more. The chain combines TRBV7-8 with TRBJ2-7, with D perhaps TRBD1 or TRBD2 (5 bases each). Germline-derived CDR1 and CDR2 are SGHVS and FQNEAQ. Trimming cost V 4 bases and J 0 bases, with 25 bases left between them. This CDR3 region has 19 residues. CDR3 protein: CASSSPLHPGPESSYEQYF. The CDR3 bases are TGTGCCAGCAGCTCCCCGCTGCACCCGGGACCGGAGAGCTCCTACGAGCAGTACTTC.

This clonotype was seen just once. The DNA for the CDR3 is TGTGCCAGCAGCGACCGTCACGTAGCGGGGGGGGGCCACAATGAGCAGTTCTTC. Protein: CASSDRHVAGGGHNEQFF. The rearrangement uses TRBV11-3 and TRBJ2-1; 11 bases are shared with TRBD2. CDR1 SGHNT and CDR2 YENEEA come from the germline V gene. Losses at the gene ends were 5 bases for V and 5 bases for J; bases not matched to a gene: 14. This CDR3 spans 18 amino acids.

This clonotype was seen many times. The genes are TRBV7-2 and TRBJ2-7; 10 bases agree with TRBD2. The CDR3 length is 16 residues. In germline, CDR1 is SGHTA, CDR2 FQGNSA. The junction had 13 bases not matched to a gene; V was cut back by 5 bases and J by 6 bases. CDR3 nucleotides: TGTGCCAGCAGCCCCCAATCTGGACTAGCGGAAGCCGAGCAGTACTTC. This encodes CASSPQSGLAEAEQYF.

On this clonotype itself: Possible read error: a much larger clone is one base away. V is TRBV12-3 or TRBV12-4 and J is TRBJ2-7; no clear D. Trimming shortened V by 6 bases and J by 0 bases, and 6 bases separated the two germline ends. This CDR3 is built from 12 residues. The CDR3 loop reads CASRSDSYEQYF. The CDR3 nucleotides are TGTGCCAGCAGATCGGACTCCTACGAGCAGTACTTC.

The sample holds many counts of this clonotype. The chain is built from TRBV7-3 and TRBJ2-1, with a tentative D call TRBD1 (5 bases). V was cut by 2 bases and J by 9 bases, with 14 bases left in between. The CDR3 runs 14 residues. The germline gives CDR1 SGHTA, CDR2 FQGTGA. CDR3 amino acids: CASSLGRGKGEQFF. The CDR3 DNA sequence: TGTGCCAGCAGCTTAGGAAGGGGCAAGGGTGAGCAGTTCTTC.

The table lists this clonotype with a few counts. The chain has TRBV28 and TRBJ2-7; 9 bases are a match to TRBD1. V lost 5 bases to trimming and J lost 6 bases; unmatched junction nucleotides: 8. The germline V gene encodes CDR1 MDHEN and CDR2 SYDVKM. The CDR3 extends over 14 amino acids. CDR3 residues: CASSPPGTGPEQYF. Here the CDR3 DNA reads TGTGCCAGCAGTCCACCCGGGACAGGGCCCGAGCAGTACTTC. Using reference TRBV28 and TRBJ2-7 for the parts outside the CDR3, the full variable domain is DVKVTQSSRYLVKRTGEKVFLECVQDMDHENMFWYRQDPGLGLRLIYFSYDVKMKEKGDIPEGYSVSREKKERFSLILESASTNQTSMYLCASSPPGTGPEQYFGPGTRLTVT.

About this clonotype itself: This clone may be a read error of a much larger clone one base away. The chain uses TRBV7-2 and TRBJ2-7; perhaps TRBD2 as D (5 bases). This CDR3 contains 14 residues. Trimming left V 2 bases short and J 7 bases short, with 15 bases between. The germline V gene has CDR1 SGHTA and CDR2 FQGNSA. CDR3 nucleotide sequence: TGTGCCAGCAGCTTAAACGGAGGCCAGTGGGAGCAGTACTTC. Translating it yields CASSLNGGQWEQYF.

The rearrangement uses TRBV11-2 and TRBJ1-1, with D perhaps TRBD1 (6 bases). The ends were cut back, 4 bases at V and 4 bases at J, with 16 bases in the middle. This CDR3 spans 15 amino acids. Germline V gene lookup returns CDR1 SGHAT and CDR2 FQNNGV. CDR3 amino acids: CASSSSRGLGTEAFF. As DNA, the CDR3 is TGTGCCAGCAGCTCCAGCCGGGGGCTTGGCACTGAAGCTTTCTTT.

This clonotype was seen ten or more times. The rearrangement links TRBV25-1 to TRBJ2-1, with D possibly being TRBD1 or TRBD2 (5 bases each). Germline V CDR1 and CDR2: MGHDK, SYGVNS. Trimming left V 6 bases short and J 7 bases short, with 16 bases between. The CDR3 covers 14 residues. CDR3 in DNA: TGTGCCAGCAGATCAAGTGGGGGACGGAATGAGCAGTTCTTC. It specifies CASRSSGGRNEQFF. Full variable domain (outside the CDR3, taken from reference TRBV25-1 and TRBJ2-1): EADIYQTPRYLVIGTGKKITLECSQTMGHDKMYWYQQDPGMELHLIHYSYGVNSTEKGDLSSESTVSRIRTEHFPLTLESARPSHTSQYLCASRSSGGRNEQFFGPGTRLTVL.

This clonotype has ten or more counts. The gene calls are TRBV7-2 and TRBJ2-7; tentatively, D is TRBD2 (5 bases). The CDR3 is 17 amino acids. Trimming stripped 5 bases from V and 1 base from J, with 21 bases between. CDR1 SGHTA and CDR2 FQGNSA come from the germline V gene. DNA of the CDR3: TGTGCCAGCAGCATTAAATTTGAGGGCACCTTTTCCTACGAGCAGTACTTC. It specifies CASSIKFEGTFSYEQYF.

This clonotype was counted a few times. V is TRBV28 and J is TRBJ2-5, with D uncertain. The V and J ends lost 8 bases and 5 bases respectively, with 12 bases between them. Germline loops: CDR1 MDHEN, CDR2 SYDVKM. This CDR3 region has 12 residues. The CDR3 sequence: CASVSPGETQYF. The CDR3, as DNA: TGTGCCAGCGTCTCTCCCGGGGAGACCCAGTACTTC.

The chain uses TRBV20-1 and TRBJ2-5; 7 nucleotides agree with TRBD2. The CDR3 length is 12 residues. Germline CDR1 reads DFQATT; CDR2 reads SNEGSKA (reference sequence). V was pared by 4 bases and J by 5 bases, with 4 bases of the junction left unmatched. CDR3 sequence (DNA): TGCAGTGCTAAGGCGGGAGTGGAGACCCAGTACTTC. It is translated as CSAKAGVETQYF.

This clonotype has a handful of counts. The genes are TRBV28 and TRBJ2-1; D is uncertain. From germline, CDR1 is MDHEN and CDR2 SYDVKM. The germline V and J ends were trimmed by 6 bases and 1 base, with 13 bases remaining between them. This CDR3 is built from 15 residues. The CDR3: CASRGTYASYNEQFF. The CDR3 DNA follows: TGTGCCAGCAGGGGCACCTATGCATCCTACAATGAGCAGTTCTTC.

This clonotype was detected a few times. As DNA, the CDR3 is TGTGCCAGCTCACCCCTGTCCCAAACCTACGAGCAGTACTTC. It specifies CASSPLSQTYEQYF. The rearrangement links TRBV18 to TRBJ2-7, with D unclear. Germline CDR1 reads KGHSH; CDR2 reads LQKENI. The CDR3 covers 14 residues. Trimming cost V 3 bases and J 2 bases, with 11 bases left between them.

This clonotype occurred many times. The chain carries TRBV7-2 and TRBJ2-3, with unresolved D. Trimming pared 2 bases from V and 3 bases from J, leaving 15 bases between. Germline CDR1 and CDR2: SGHTA and FQGNSA. This CDR3 is built from 16 residues. CDR3 nucleotide sequence: TGTGCCAGCAGCTTAATCCCCCCCTTTAGTACAGATACGCAGTATTTT. This sequence encodes CASSLIPPFSTDTQYF.

This sequence joins TRBV7-2 and TRBJ2-4, with 7 nucleotides matching TRBD1. The CDR3 runs 17 residues. In germline, CDR1 is SGHTA, CDR2 FQGNSA. J gave up 3 bases and V 1 base, and 9 bases lay outside the gene matches. The CDR3 nucleotides read TGTGCCAGCAGCTTAGTTGGGCAGGGGGTTGACAAAAACATTCAGTACTTC. Its protein is CASSLVGQGVDKNIQYF.

V and J are TRBV7-3 and TRBJ1-1; D unclear. Germline V gene sequence: CDR1 SGHTA, CDR2 FQGTGA. With 1 base removed from V and 1 base from J, the gap between germline ends came to 10 bases. The CDR3 is 15 residues long. CDR3 DNA: TGTGCCAGCAGCTTAAGGGCCTCCCGGAACACTGAAGCTTTCTTT. As protein: CASSLRASRNTEAFF.

Concerning this clonotype itself: A clone one base away is much larger, so this may be a read error. The chain uses TRBV11-2 and TRBJ1-6, with D unclear. CDR1 is SGHAT, CDR2 FQNNGV, per germline. The CDR3 length is 14 residues. The CDR3 nucleotides read TGTGCCAGCGGCTTAAGGCACTTTAATTCACCCCTCCACTTT. This sequence encodes CASGLRHFNSPLHF. The complete variable domain, with remaining parts taken from reference TRBV11-2 and TRBJ1-6, reads EAGVAQSPRYKIIEKRQSVAFWCNPISGHATLYWYQQILGQGPKLLIQFQNNGVVDDSQLPKDRFSAERLKGVDSTLKIQPAKLEDSAVYLCASGLRHFNSPLHFGNGTRLTVT.

The chain employs TRBV7-2 and TRBJ2-2; D possibly matches TRBD1 or TRBD2 (5 bases each). Per germline, CDR1 SGHTA and CDR2 FQGNSA. V gave up 5 bases and J gave up 11 bases, with 15 bases separating them. CDR3 length: 13 amino acids. CDR3 amino acids: CASSLRQRPELFF. The CDR3 DNA follows: TGTGCCAGCAGCCTTCGACAGCGGCCCGAGCTGTTTTTT.